This is a list of T cell receptor beta chains from one sample in a study of technical replicates of blood from a few donors. Assay: immunoSEQ multiplex PCR; the TCRdb copy retains only in-frame clones and omits some. The sample comprises some 89,000 clones, about 95% of which are singletons, and 0.25% to 0.35% rests with the top ten. Sequenced input: T cells isolated from PBMCs. Receptors originate from a human donor in good health. Each CDR3 is given with its conserved first and last residue. Fields, in order: D gene, clone size, V gene, J gene, CDR3 length, CDR3 protein, CDR3 DNA. A D gene is named only where the DNA matches it firmly. Clone size appears in some rows only: once, few, many, or a class for an expanded clone.

TRBD2	NA	TRBV19	TRBJ2-1	15	CASSMGREGVHEQFF	TGTGCCAGTAGTATGGGGCGGGAGGGGGTTCATGAGCAGTTCTTC
TRBD2	NA	TRBV5-4	TRBJ2-3	17	CASSLDPSGKLTDTQYF	TGTGCCAGCAGCTTGGACCCTAGCGGAAAACTCACAGATACGCAGTATTTT
NA	NA	TRBV29-1	TRBJ1-4	13	CSVKPRFNEKLFF	TGCAGCGTTAAACCACGGTTTAATGAAAAACTGTTTTTT
TRBD1	NA	TRBV14	TRBJ2-1	16	CASSQEIGTGINEQFF	TGTGCCAGCAGCCAAGAGATCGGGACAGGGATTAATGAGCAGTTCTTC
TRBD2	once	TRBV5-1	TRBJ2-2	14	CASRKREGTGELFF	TGCGCCAGCAGAAAGCGGGAGGGTACCGGGGAGCTGTTTTTT
TRBD1	NA	TRBV11-3	TRBJ2-2	15	CASSFHRQGTGELFF	TGTGCCAGCAGCTTTCATAGACAGGGGACCGGGGAGCTGTTTTTT
NA	NA	TRBV30	TRBJ1-1	12	CAWSQGNTEAFF	TGTGCCTGGAGTCAGGGAAACACTGAAGCTTTCTTT
NA	once	TRBV27	TRBJ1-2	16	CASSLGRASSYYGYTF	TGTGCCAGCAGTTTAGGCAGGGCCAGCTCTTACTATGGCTACACCTTC
TRBD1	NA	TRBV27	TRBJ2-7	15	CASSFPGQGSYEQYF	TGTGCCAGCAGTTTTCCGGGACAGGGGTCCTACGAGCAGTACTTC
NA	NA	TRBV7-9	TRBJ2-2	12	CASFRETGELFF	TGTGCCAGCTTCCGGGAGACCGGGGAGCTGTTTTTT
TRBD2	NA	TRBV7-2	TRBJ2-1	15	CASSLVASGNDEQFF	TGTGCCAGCAGCTTAGTGGCTAGCGGGAATGATGAGCAGTTCTTC
NA	NA	TRBV6-1	TRBJ2-1	13	CASSEAFEYLQFF	TGTGCCAGCAGTGAAGCCTTCGAGTATTTGCAGTTCTTC
TRBD1	NA	TRBV9	TRBJ1-2	16	CASSVPMDRGNYGYTF	TGTGCCAGCAGCGTACCCATGGACAGGGGGAACTATGGCTACACCTTC
NA	once	TRBV6-5	TRBJ2-7	9	CATIYEQYF	TGTGCCACCATCTACGAGCAGTACTTC
NA	NA	TRBV6-5	TRBJ2-7	14	CASSYSRSSYEQYF	TGTGCCAGCAGTTACTCGCGGTCGTCCTACGAGCAGTACTTC
NA	NA	TRBV4-1	TRBJ2-3	17	CASTHLIHREMTDTQYF	TGCGCCAGCACCCACCTAATACACCGGGAGATGACAGATACGCAGTATTTT
NA	NA	TRBV6-5	TRBJ2-7	14	CASRPPGLLYEQYF	TGTGCCAGCAGACCCCCGGGACTCCTATACGAGCAGTACTTC
NA	once	TRBV9	TRBJ1-2	14	CASSHPGAEYGYTF	TGTGCCAGCAGCCATCCAGGGGCGGAATATGGCTACACCTTC
TRBD2	NA	TRBV15	TRBJ2-2	17	CATSRDVSSGRAGELFF	TGTGCCACCAGCAGAGATGTCTCTAGCGGGAGGGCCGGGGAGCTGTTTTTT
TRBD1	NA	TRBV27	TRBJ2-7	15	CASSTTGTASYEQYF	TGTGCCAGCAGTACTACCGGGACAGCTTCCTACGAGCAGTACTTC
TRBD2	NA	TRBV9	TRBJ2-5	18	CASSGGRTSGSVWETQYF	TGTGCCAGCAGCGGAGGGCGGACTAGCGGGAGTGTTTGGGAGACCCAGTACTTC
NA	NA	TRBV10-3	TRBJ1-1	13	CANQDSLNTEAFF	TGTGCCAACCAGGACAGCCTGAACACTGAAGCTTTCTTT
TRBD2	once	TRBV2	TRBJ2-3	15	CASRPGLALVDTQYF	TGTGCCAGCAGACCGGGACTAGCTTTGGTGGATACGCAGTATTTT
TRBD2	NA	TRBV6-4	TRBJ2-3	17	CASSDSTSGPFTDTQYF	TGTGCCAGCAGTGACTCGACTAGCGGGCCATTCACAGATACGCAGTATTTT
TRBD1	NA	TRBV5-6	TRBJ2-1	15	CASSRGQGTYNEQFF	TGTGCCAGCAGCAGGGGACAGGGGACCTACAATGAGCAGTTCTTC
NA	NA	TRBV29-1	TRBJ1-1	12	CSAQDGGDITFF	TGCAGCGCTCAGGACGGGGGAGACATAACTTTCTTT
NA	NA	TRBV25-1	TRBJ2-5	15	CASSETTVVAKTQYF	TGTGCCAGCAGTGAGACGACGGTGGTAGCAAAGACCCAGTACTTC
TRBD1	NA	TRBV6-1	TRBJ2-1	12	CASRETGGEQFF	TGTGCCAGCAGAGAGACAGGGGGTGAGCAGTTCTTC
NA	once	TRBV19	TRBJ2-3	15	CASSIDLRSTDTQYF	TGTGCCAGTAGTATAGATCTCAGAAGCACAGATACGCAGTATTTT
TRBD1	NA	TRBV25-1	TRBJ1-4	15	CASSVAGTANEKLFF	TGTGCCAGCTCCGTTGCCGGGACAGCTAATGAAAAACTGTTTTTT
NA	once	TRBV6-1	TRBJ1-1	17	CASSEARLRGKTLGAFF	TGTGCCAGCAGTGAAGCGCGGTTACGGGGGAAAACACTGGGAGCTTTCTTT
NA	NA	TRBV19	TRBJ2-7	13	CASSKTDRYEQYF	TGTGCCAGTAGTAAGACAGATCGATACGAGCAGTACTTC
NA	NA	TRBV30	TRBJ2-7	12	CAWSVPSREQYF	TGTGCCTGGAGTGTACCATCGCGGGAGCAGTACTTC
NA	once	TRBV5-4	TRBJ1-4	14	CASSLAGTNEKLFF	TGTGCCAGCAGCCTGGCGGGGACTAATGAAAAACTGTTTTTT
TRBD1	NA	TRBV30	TRBJ1-2	13	CAWGDRGNYGYTF	TGTGCCTGGGGGGACAGGGGTAACTATGGCTACACCTTC
NA	NA	TRBV5-8	TRBJ2-7	12	CASSWRGREQYF	TGTGCCAGCAGCTGGAGGGGGCGGGAGCAGTACTTC
NA	NA	TRBV27	TRBJ2-6	19	CASSLYPSPESSGANVLTF	TGTGCCAGCAGTTTATATCCGAGTCCTGAGTCCTCTGGGGCCAACGTCCTGACTTTC
NA	NA	TRBV6-6	TRBJ2-7	11	CASRYGYEQYF	TGTGCCAGCCGGTACGGCTACGAGCAGTACTTC
TRBD1	few	TRBV7-2	TRBJ1-6	12	CASSATGTPLHF	TGTGCCAGCAGCGCGACAGGGACACCCCTCCACTTT
NA	NA	TRBV7-2	TRBJ2-7	14	CASTLDKSYYEQYF	TGTGCCAGCACCTTGGACAAAAGCTACTACGAGCAGTACTTC
NA	NA	TRBV14	TRBJ1-2	11	CASSPGEGYTF	TGTGCCAGCAGCCCGGGGGAAGGCTACACCTTC
TRBD1	NA	TRBV4-1	TRBJ2-7	14	CASSQGQGVDEQYF	TGCGCCAGCAGCCAGGGACAGGGGGTGGACGAGCAGTACTTC
TRBD2	NA	TRBV6-5	TRBJ2-7	14	CASSYLAGAGEQYF	TGTGCCAGCAGTTATTTAGCGGGAGCCGGTGAGCAGTACTTC
NA	NA	TRBV10-2	TRBJ2-3	13	CASSGVLWDTQYF	TGCGCCAGCAGTGGAGTTCTCTGGGATACGCAGTATTTT
TRBD1	NA	TRBV4-3	TRBJ2-1	17	CASSSYMSGTGVNEQFF	TGCGCCAGCAGCTCCTACATGTCCGGGACAGGGGTCAATGAGCAGTTCTTC
NA	NA	TRBV28	TRBJ2-3	16	CASSTPPEVGTDTQYF	TGTGCCAGCAGCACCCCCCCAGAGGTGGGCACAGATACGCAGTATTTT